A selection of T cell receptor beta chains follows, all from one sample in a study of CD8 T cells in ankylosing spondylitis. TCRdb re-called the 5' RACE reads with MiXCR, one entry per CDR3 protein. The data show under 150,000 distinct CDR3 sequences, 7% to 10% seen once. The specimen sequenced was synovial fluid, either unsorted or a sorted T cell fraction (not recorded which). Receptors were obtained from a male donor with ankylosing spondylitis. Both conserved end residues are part of each CDR3. The D gene is left open where the match is weak. Clone size is stated in some rows and not others, as once, few, many or a class when expanded.

clone size	D gene	J gene	V gene	CDR3 protein	CDR3 DNA
NA	NA	TRBJ1-2	TRBV7-9	CASSLSGQTNYGYTF	TGTGCCAGCAGCTTAAGCGGTCAGACTAACTATGGCTACACCTTC
many	NA	TRBJ2-7	TRBV7-6	CASSRDRFYEQYF	TGTGCCAGCAGCCGGGACCGTTTCTACGAGCAGTACTTC
many	TRBD2	TRBJ2-3	TRBV11-2	CASSPWEGRTDTQYF	TGTGCCAGCAGCCCCTGGGAGGGGCGGACAGATACGCAGTATTTT
many	NA	TRBJ1-5	TRBV24-1	CATSDQTEVGQPQHF	TGTGCCACCAGTGATCAAACTGAAGTAGGTCAGCCCCAGCATTTT
many	NA	TRBJ1-1	TRBV28	CASSYSGTRAFF	TGTGCCAGCAGTTATTCCGGGACCCGAGCTTTCTTT
many	NA	TRBJ2-3	TRBV3-1	CASSPSGDTQYF	TGTGCCAGCAGCCCCTCGGGAGATACGCAGTATTTT
few	NA	TRBJ2-1	TRBV7-2	CASSLVRAGNEQFF	TGTGCCAGCAGCTTAGTACGGGCAGGCAATGAGCAGTTCTTC
many	NA	TRBJ2-1	TRBV6-1	CASSSATRVNEQFF	TGTGCCAGCAGCTCGGCGACCAGGGTCAATGAGCAGTTCTTC
many	NA	TRBJ1-5	TRBV27	CASSLGLYQPQHF	TGTGCCAGCAGTTTAGGCCTGTATCAGCCCCAGCATTTT
many	TRBD2	TRBJ2-5	TRBV4-2	CASSPEDGRAAETQYF	TGTGCCAGCAGCCCGGAGGACGGGAGGGCCGCGGAGACCCAGTACTTC
NA	TRBD2	TRBJ2-3	TRBV14	CASSQLGTSDTQYF	TGTGCCAGCAGCCAATTAGGGACTAGCGATACGCAGTATTTT
few	NA	TRBJ2-7	TRBV7-2	CASSLEVSYEQYF	TGTGCCAGCAGCTTAGAGGTCTCGTACGAGCAGTACTTC
many	NA	TRBJ2-2	TRBV20-1	CSAIQGSGTGELFF	TGCAGTGCTATTCAGGGGTCGGGCACCGGGGAGCTGTTTTTT
many	NA	TRBJ1-5	TRBV20-1	CSAREGAGNQPQHF	TGCAGTGCTAGAGAAGGGGCTGGCAATCAGCCCCAGCATTTT
many	TRBD1	TRBJ2-1	TRBV7-2	CASSLLGQGYNEQFF	TGTGCCAGCAGCTTACTGGGACAGGGATACAATGAGCAGTTCTTC
NA	NA	TRBJ1-2	TRBV5-6	CASSLRFEEDGYTF	TGTGCCAGCAGCTTGCGATTTGAGGAGGATGGCTACACCTTC
many	TRBD2	TRBJ2-1	TRBV29-1	CSDTSGSLNEQFF	TGCAGCGATACTAGCGGGAGCCTCAATGAGCAGTTCTTC
NA	TRBD1	TRBJ1-4	TRBV5-1	CASSLTGGFEKLFF	TGCGCCAGCAGCTTGACAGGGGGCTTCGAAAAACTGTTTTTT
many	NA	TRBJ2-1	TRBV20-1	CSARDRESGLGLGVNEQFF	TGCAGTGCTAGAGATAGAGAGAGTGGGTTGGGGTTGGGTGTGAATGAGCAGTTCTTC
NA	TRBD1	TRBJ2-7	TRBV5-1	CASSPSSGTAYEQYF	TGCGCCAGCTCCCCCTCCTCCGGGACAGCCTACGAGCAGTACTTC
few	NA	TRBJ2-7	TRBV20-1	CSATTEGIYEQYF	TGCAGTGCAACGACAGAGGGGATCTACGAGCAGTACTTC
many	TRBD2	TRBJ2-1	TRBV5-1	CASSLAQTSGSLNEQFF	TGCGCCAGCAGCTTGGCCCAGACTAGCGGGAGTCTCAATGAGCAGTTCTTC